This T cell receptor beta chain was captured by sequencing in a study of shared clonotypes between healthy human individuals (dated by TCRdb to 2018 to 2021). About the investigation overall: A couple of women and a few men aged 18 to 49 years were included in the cohort. To estimate repertoire size and how much clonotype sharing occurs between individuals, the study deeply sequenced the blood TCR repertoires of several healthy adults. For each donor, three plates each were used for CD4 naive and CD4 memory, two plates were used for CD8 naive, and one plate was used for CD8 memory. Leukapheresis yielded between about 0.94 and 9 billion PBMCs per donor. To increase sequencing depth and limit assay-specific biases, TCR repertoire library preparation and sequencing were carried out by different laboratories using diverse techniques.

CD8 naive samples were obtained by positive selection for CCR7 among CD45RO-negative cells, yielding a CD45RA+CCR7+ population from which TemRA cells were excluded. Healthy HIV-negative adults with no recently reported acute infections or vaccinations were included as donors. Every donor was a Caucasian adult residing in Nashville, Tennessee, USA. Blood was collected by leukapheresis, and PBMCs were isolated by Ficoll-Histopaque density gradient centrifugation and then cryopreserved in liquid nitrogen vapor phase. Purity and quantity of every magnetically sorted T cell population were checked by analytical flow cytometry. Each sorted fraction had its genomic DNA isolated and then quantified by UV absorbance on a Nanodrop 2000c. Study-level results and caveats: Across a few donors, approximately 5% of naive CD4, 3% to 3.5% of naive CD8, roughly 2.3% of memory CD4, and about 0.4% of memory CD8 clonotypes were shared. Compared with non-shared clonotypes, the clonotypes found in all four sorted-subset donors had higher generation probabilities. Incomplete sequencing was indicated by rarefaction of sorted-subset datasets, despite the large sequencing depth. Pairwise subsampling led to the expectation that sequencing depth would affect the degree of clonotype sharing among donors. Sampling was limited to blood, and TCR repertoires in tissue likely differ from TCR repertoires in blood. The small number of donors limited the genetic and exposure-history diversity represented. Larger estimated clonotype richness was generally found for naive subsets than for memory subsets.

TCR CDR3 regions were amplified from genomic DNA by multiplex PCR using the deep immunoSEQ assay. For each cell subset, the extracted genomic DNA was distributed evenly across all wells of several immunoSEQ 96-well plates, and each plate served as one replicate. For sorted subsets, each replicate PCR was loaded with approximately 0.2 ug genomic DNA, equivalent to 25,000 to 30,000 T cell genomes. The purified libraries were quantified using a Qubit 3.0 fluorometer, sized with a Bioanalyzer 2100, and then quantified again using the KAPA Library Quantification kit. Every immunoSEQ 96-well plate was sequenced on a dedicated single-read 150-cycle Illumina NextSeq 550 flow cell. Per the original workflow: Because the immunoSEQ output included only junctional sequences and no quality scores, the filtering could not be the same as the filtering used for full-length reads. To assign V/J genes and CDR3, sequences were annotated against IMGT germline references using PyIR, a Python wrapper for IgBLAST v1.9. Reads with weak V/J assignments (E-value above 1e-6), missing CDR3, stop codons, out-of-frame junctions, or ambiguous translated residues were removed. A V3J clonotype was defined by an identical inferred V gene, J gene, and CDR3 amino acid sequence. Percentage overlap between repertoires was computed as shared unique clonotypes divided by the size of the smaller repertoire. Richness of each repertoire was evaluated using RTK rarefaction, the Chao1 estimator, and Recon v2.1 estimates of unobserved clonotypes. OLGA was used to compute generation probabilities for all TCRbeta clonotypes that the gDNA method yielded from a handful of donors. TCRdb mirrors the immuneACCESS table, restricted to in-frame sequences. Some clones are absent from its copies; in checked studies, under half trace to an unresolved V gene, and the reason for the others is unknown. The DNA was the basis for D and trimming; V, J and clone size are from that table. The sample records 700,000 to 950,000 clones, around 96% of which are singletons. The top ten hold about 0.22% of the sample.

As encoded in the germline V gene, CDR1 is SGHVS while CDR2 is FQNEAQ. Trimming removed 8 bases from V and 4 bases from J, leaving 15 bases between the germline ends. Counted from cysteine to phenylalanine, this CDR3 has 13 amino acids. The DNA shown is the 39-base CDR3, in frame from base 1. Concerning this clone itself: The clone's antigen remains unknown. No base-level quality is on record; no much larger clone is a single base apart.

The source of this sequence is a man aged 25 to 40 in good health. Sequenced material: naive CD8+ T cells sorted from blood. The intended sense of this specimen's cell subset or site label: CD45RA+CCR7+. This chain is built from TRBV7-8 and TRBJ2-7; the D gene cannot be named for sure. The DNA sequence is given as TGTGCCAGCTCCCTCGGACCCGTTTACGAGCAGTACTTC. Translated, it reads CASSLGPVYEQYF.